This T cell receptor beta chain was recorded in a study of blood T cells in healthy people across ages. At least ten counts were recorded for this clonotype. A sample-barcoded 5' primer and a J-beta primer mix were used in a second PCR of about 7 to 12 cycles. TCRdb re-called the 5' RACE reads through MiXCR, storing one row per CDR3 protein. This table has 850,000 or so distinct CDR3 sequences, less than 35% appearing once. Between the trimmed V and J ends, which lost 3 bases and 14 bases, there was a span of 11 bases. CDR1 is SNHLY, CDR2 FYNNEI, per germline. CDR3 length: 12 residues. The receptor comes from a woman of 80 years or more in good health. The sample comprised blood. The gene calls are TRBV2 and TRBJ1-6, with D possibly being TRBD1 (6 bases). CDR3: CASSDDTGTLHF. The CDR3 bases are TGTGCCAGCAGTGATGACACAGGGACCCTCCACTTT.